One sample yielded the 27 T cell receptor beta chains listed below, sequenced in a study of T cell responses to AZD1222 COVID-19 vaccine. Data came from immunoSEQ multiplex PCR; TCRdb stores just in-frame clones and leaves some out. The table records tens of thousands of clones, about 74% of them present only once. The input for sequencing was peripheral blood, taken on day 0 of AZD1222 vaccination. The receptors stem from an adult in good health.

This CDR3 is CASSRIVRGVYGYTF. CDR3 nucleotides: TGTGCCAGCAGCCGAATCGTCAGGGGTGTCTATGGCTACACCTTC. The J gene is TRBJ1-2, the V gene TRBV28; maybe TRBD1 (6 bases). The germline V gene encodes CDR1 MDHEN and CDR2 SYDVKM. Trimming took off 6 bases at V and 4 bases at J, with 18 bases between the two ends. The CDR3 spans 15 residues.

This clone was picked up one time. The chain links TRBV6-5 to TRBJ1-2, with D maybe TRBD1 (6 bases). CDR1 and CDR2 from the germline V gene are MNHEY and SVGAGI. Trimming left V 8 bases short and J 2 bases short, with 6 bases between. This CDR3 is built from 11 residues. CDR3 coding DNA: TGTGCCAGCCAGGGGAACTATGGCTACACCTTC. This encodes CASQGNYGYTF.

This chain uses TRBV6-5 with TRBJ2-7; 8 bases align to TRBD1. Per the germline V gene, CDR1 is MNHEY and CDR2 is SVGAGI. This CDR3 comprises 13 residues. V shed 7 bases and J 2 bases; nucleotides not matched to a gene: 4. CDR3 region: CASNTGGTYEQYF. The CDR3 DNA is TGTGCCAGCAATACAGGGGGTACCTACGAGCAGTACTTC.

This chain connects TRBV13 to TRBJ2-1, with a tentative D call TRBD2 (7 bases). With 5 bases removed from V and 1 base from J, the gap between germline ends came to 24 bases. Germline loops: CDR1 PRHDT, CDR2 FYEKMQ (reference sequence). The CDR3 totals 19 residues. CDR3 loop: CASSVGRVLGGASYNEQFF. As DNA, the CDR3 is TGTGCCAGCAGCGTCGGTAGAGTTTTAGGGGGGGCGTCCTACAATGAGCAGTTCTTC.

This clone was picked up a small number of times. The rearrangement links TRBV2 to TRBJ1-4; D is undetermined. CDR1 and CDR2 from the germline V gene are SNHLY and FYNNEI. The V and J ends lost 0 bases and 0 bases respectively, with 8 bases between them. The CDR3 extends over 16 amino acids. In DNA form, the CDR3 reads TGTGCCAGCAGTGAAGCGTTCACAGCAACTAATGAAAAACTGTTTTTT. Its translation: CASSEAFTATNEKLFF.

This chain uses TRBV5-1 with TRBJ2-7, with TRBD1 matching over 9 bases. Germline V CDR1 and CDR2: SGHRS, YFSETQ. Unmatched junction bases numbered 8, after V lost 2 bases and J lost 5 bases. The CDR3 extends over 15 amino acids. DNA for the CDR3: TGCGCCAGCAGCTTTACAGGGGGCGACGTCCACGAGCAGTACTTC. Protein sequence: CASSFTGGDVHEQYF.

V gene TRBV11-2 combines with J gene TRBJ1-5; D unclear. Trimming took 4 bases from V and 0 from J, leaving 19 bases between them. The germline gives CDR1 SGHAT, CDR2 FQNNGV. The CDR3 consists of 18 residues. The CDR3 sequence: CASSCYGTATHSNQPQHF. The CDR3 nucleotides read TGTGCCAGCAGCTGTTATGGTACAGCTACTCATAGCAATCAGCCCCAGCATTTT.

The V call is TRBV18, the J call TRBJ2-7, with TRBD1 matching 10 bases. V dropped 3 bases and J dropped 3; count of bases not matched to a gene: 2. CDR1 and CDR2 from the germline V gene are KGHSH and LQKENI. This CDR3 spans 14 amino acids. CDR3 coding DNA: TGTGCCAGCTCACCGGGACAGGGGAGCTACGAGCAGTACTTC. This encodes CASSPGQGSYEQYF.

The rearrangement links TRBV7-2 to TRBJ1-4; 9 positions match TRBD1. This CDR3 is built from 15 residues. Germline values: CDR1 SGHTA, CDR2 FQGNSA. With 5 bases clipped from V and 7 bases from J, the junction kept 8 bases outside the gene matches. The CDR3 sequence is CASSVHRGQGEKLFF. The CDR3 coding sequence is TGTGCCAGCAGCGTCCACAGGGGGCAAGGTGAAAAACTGTTTTTT.

This clone is a singleton in its sample. The chain has TRBV28 and TRBJ2-1; D uncertain. Germline values: CDR1 MDHEN, CDR2 SYDVKM. V gave up 7 bases and J gave up 6 bases, with 13 bases separating them. This CDR3 is 13 amino acids long. CDR3 in amino acids: CASTLNTANEQFF. The DNA of the CDR3 is TGTGCCAGCACCTTAAACACCGCCAATGAGCAGTTCTTC.

This chain links TRBV5-8 with TRBJ1-2, with TRBD1 identical over 7 bases. In germline, CDR1 is SGHTS, CDR2 YDEGEE. CDR3 length equals 15 residues. V gave up 5 bases and J gave up 0 bases; unmatched junction bases: 7. Here the CDR3 reads CASRITGVSNYGYTF. The CDR3 nucleotides read TGTGCCAGCAGGATCACAGGGGTTTCTAACTATGGCTACACCTTC.

The chain's CDR3 is CASSQGQYEVYSPLHF. The DNA for the CDR3 is TGTGCCAGCAGCCAAGGGCAGTATGAGGTTTATTCACCCCTCCACTTT. This chain connects TRBV3-1 (or the pseudogene TRBV3-2) to TRBJ1-6; D is uncertain. The CDR3 runs to 16 residues. Looked up from germline, CDR1 is LGHDT and CDR2 is YNNKEL (reference sequence). Trimming removed 1 base from V and 8 bases from J, with 15 bases in between.

The chain employs TRBV18 and TRBJ2-5; TRBD1 agrees at 7 bases. This CDR3 contains 13 residues. Germline loops: CDR1 KGHSH, CDR2 LQKENI. Losses at the gene ends were 2 bases for V and 6 bases for J; bases not matched to a gene: 3. In nucleotides, the CDR3 is TGTGCCAGCTCACCAACGACAGGGCAGACCCAGTACTTC. Encoded protein: CASSPTTGQTQYF.

The chain has TRBV7-8 and TRBJ2-4; 7 bases match TRBD1. Germline V CDR1 and CDR2: SGHVS, FQNEAQ. The CDR3 runs 15 residues. V was clipped by 5 bases and J by 7 bases; unmatched bases: 11. CDR3 sequence reads: CASSRAADRPNIQYF. The CDR3 nucleotides read TGTGCCAGCAGCCGAGCAGCGGACAGGCCGAACATTCAGTACTTC.

This chain links TRBV21-1 with TRBJ1-5. TRBV21-1 is listed as a pseudogene. The CDR3 totals 18 residues. The CDR3 DNA follows: TGTGCCAGCAGCAAAGCGCGGGAGGTACAGGGTATGAATCAGCCCCAGCATTTT. This encodes CASSKAREVQGMNQPQHF.

The chain has TRBV19 and TRBJ2-5, with a weak D call TRBD2 (5 bases). The germline V and J ends were trimmed by 8 bases and 4 bases, with 14 bases remaining between them. This CDR3 has 13 residues. Germline V gene lookup returns CDR1 LNHDA and CDR2 SQIVND (reference sequence). The CDR3 DNA sequence: TGTGCCAGTCGTGGGCTAGCCCTAGAGACCCAGTACTTC. This gives the protein CASRGLALETQYF.

This CDR3 is CASSLGGVETSQFF. The CDR3 coding sequence is TGTGCCAGCAGCTTGGGTGGAGTGGAAACCTCGCAGTTCTTC. V gene TRBV5-4 combines with J gene TRBJ2-1; no firm D call. V was cut by 0 bases and J by 12 bases, with 16 bases left in between. This CDR3 region has 14 residues. Per germline, CDR1 SGHNT and CDR2 YYREEE (reference sequence).

The chain combines TRBV5-1 with TRBJ2-5; no reliable D call. Between the trimmed V and J ends, which lost 4 bases and 1 base, there was a span of 14 bases. From germline, CDR1 is SGHRS and CDR2 YFSETQ. CDR3 length equals 15 residues. CDR3 region: CASSLSGPFQETQYF. In DNA, the CDR3 is TGCGCCAGCAGCCTGTCCGGGCCATTCCAAGAGACCCAGTACTTC.

The chain couples TRBV5-1 to TRBJ2-2; the match to TRBD1 covers 8 bases. Germline CDR1 SGHRS, CDR2 YFSETQ. V lost 4 bases, J lost 0 bases, and 2 bases stayed unmatched. The CDR3 covers 15 residues. The CDR3 DNA sequence: TGCGCCAGCAGCAAGGACAGGGCGAACACCGGGGAGCTGTTTTTT. Translation: CASSKDRANTGELFF.

This chain uses TRBV20-1 with TRBJ1-2; the D gene is possibly TRBD1 (5 bases). Per germline, CDR1 DFQATT and CDR2 SNEGSKA (reference sequence). The CDR3 is 11 residues long. Trimming left V 5 bases short and J 2 bases short, with 6 bases between. The CDR3: CSAGDNYGYTF. In nucleotides, the CDR3 is TGCAGTGCTGGGGACAACTATGGCTACACCTTC.

This chain connects TRBV7-9 to TRBJ1-4, with a possible D match to TRBD1 (5 bases). The CDR3 consists of 14 residues. With 0 bases removed from V and 7 bases from J, the gap between germline ends came to 9 bases. Germline CDR1 SEHNR, CDR2 FQNEAQ (reference sequence). The CDR3 coding sequence is TGTGCCAGCAGCTTAGCTGGGGCCGGTGAAAAACTGTTTTTT. Encoded protein: CASSLAGAGEKLFF.

This clone occurred a few times. This sequence joins TRBV7-9 and TRBJ1-2, with D possibly TRBD1 on 6 matching bases. V lost 5 bases and J lost 9, with 22 bases in between. The CDR3 covers 15 residues. Looked up from germline, CDR1 is SEHNR and CDR2 is FQNEAQ (reference sequence). The CDR3 here is CASSGPGHQIGSYTF. The CDR3 DNA follows: TGTGCCAGCAGCGGCCCGGGACATCAAATTGGTAGCTACACCTTC.

Worth noting for this clone: This same CDR3 is encoded by further DNA sequences in the sample. This sequence joins TRBV6-1 and TRBJ1-2, with TRBD1 as a possible D gene (6 bases). Germline lookup yields CDR1 MNHNS and CDR2 SASEGT. This CDR3 has 15 amino acids. V was trimmed by 3 bases and J by 4 bases, leaving 15 bases between them. Here the CDR3 reads CASSEGAGPVYGYTF. Written as DNA, the CDR3 is TGTGCCAGCAGTGAGGGGGCAGGGCCGGTCTATGGCTACACCTTC.

The CDR3, as DNA: TGCGCCAGCAGCTTGGATCCGGGGGGCCAAGAGACCCAGTACTTC. This gives the protein CASSLDPGGQETQYF. The V call is TRBV5-1, the J call TRBJ2-7; TRBD2 matches at 7 bases. The J call may be mistaken, given a closer DNA end match to TRBJ2-5. CDR1 and CDR2 from the germline V gene are SGHRS and YFSETQ. The CDR3 contains 15 residues.

The chain recombines TRBV29-1 with TRBJ2-7; 9 positions agree with TRBD1. In germline, CDR1 is SQVTM, CDR2 ANQGSEA. The CDR3 has 13 residues. The V and J ends lost 8 bases and 2 bases, in that order; junction bases with no gene match: 7. Written as DNA, the CDR3 is TGCAGCCCTACAGGGGGCGTAACCTACGAGCAGTACGTC. It encodes CSPTGGVTYEQYV.

The chain recombines TRBV11-2 with TRBJ2-3, with 10 nucleotides matching TRBD1. The CDR3 consists of 16 residues. The V gene end was trimmed by 3 bases and the J gene end by 6 bases; junction bases not matched to a gene: 9. The germline CDR1 and CDR2 sequences are SGHAT and FQNNGV. The CDR3 DNA sequence: TGTGCCAGCAGCTTTGGGGGAGGGACAGGGGCCGATACGCAGTATTTT. Protein: CASSFGGGTGADTQYF.

J is TRBJ1-6 and V is TRBV25-1; 11 bases line up with TRBD1. The V and J ends lost 3 bases and 5 bases, in that order; junction bases with no gene match: 3. The V gene's germline CDR1 is MGHDK and CDR2 SYGVNS. The CDR3 extends over 16 amino acids. CDR3 sequence: CASSDPGQGDNSPLHF. The CDR3 DNA follows: TGTGCCAGCAGTGACCCGGGACAGGGGGATAATTCACCCCTCCACTTT.